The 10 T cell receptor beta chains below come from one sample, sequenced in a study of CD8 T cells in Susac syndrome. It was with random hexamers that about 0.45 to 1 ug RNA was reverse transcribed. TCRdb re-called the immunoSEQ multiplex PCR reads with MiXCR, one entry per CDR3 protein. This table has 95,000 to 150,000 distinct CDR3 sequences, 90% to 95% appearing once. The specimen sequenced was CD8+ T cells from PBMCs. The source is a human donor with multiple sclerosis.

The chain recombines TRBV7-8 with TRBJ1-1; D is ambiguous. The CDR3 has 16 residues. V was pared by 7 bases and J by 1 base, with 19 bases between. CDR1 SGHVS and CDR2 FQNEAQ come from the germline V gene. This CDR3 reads CASTAGRVLTNTEAFF. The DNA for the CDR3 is TGTGCCAGCACCGCCGGGAGGGTTCTTACGAACACTGAAGCTTTCTTT.

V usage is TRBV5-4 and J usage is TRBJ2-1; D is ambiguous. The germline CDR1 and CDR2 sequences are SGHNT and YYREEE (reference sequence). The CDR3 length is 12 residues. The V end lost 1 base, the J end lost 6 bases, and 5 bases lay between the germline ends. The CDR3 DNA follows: TGTGCCAGCAGCTTGTTTCGCAATGAGCAGTTCTTC. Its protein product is CASSLFRNEQFF.

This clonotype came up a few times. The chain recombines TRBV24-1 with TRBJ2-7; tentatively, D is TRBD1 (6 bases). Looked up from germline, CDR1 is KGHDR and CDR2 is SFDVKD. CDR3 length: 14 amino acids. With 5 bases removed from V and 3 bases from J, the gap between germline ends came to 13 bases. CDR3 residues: CATSGAGENYEQYF. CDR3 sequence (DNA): TGTGCCACCAGTGGGGCAGGGGAAAACTACGAGCAGTACTTC.

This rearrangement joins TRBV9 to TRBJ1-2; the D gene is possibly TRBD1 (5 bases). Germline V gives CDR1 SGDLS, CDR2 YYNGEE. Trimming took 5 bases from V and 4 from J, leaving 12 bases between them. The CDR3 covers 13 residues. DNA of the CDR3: TGTGCCAGCAGTGGGGCCCTACCCTATGGCTACACCTTC. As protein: CASSGALPYGYTF. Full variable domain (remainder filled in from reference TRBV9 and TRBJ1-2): DSGVTQTPKHLITATGQRVTLRCSPRSGDLSVYWYQQSLDQGLQFLIQYYNGEERAKGNILERFSAQQFPDLHSELNLSSLELGDSALYFCASSGALPYGYTFGSGTRLTVV.

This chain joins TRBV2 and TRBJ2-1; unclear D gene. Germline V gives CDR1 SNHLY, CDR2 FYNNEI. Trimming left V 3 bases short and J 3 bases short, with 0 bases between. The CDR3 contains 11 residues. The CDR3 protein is CASSDYNEQFF. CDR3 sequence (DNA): TGTGCCAGCAGTGACTACAATGAGCAGTTCTTC.

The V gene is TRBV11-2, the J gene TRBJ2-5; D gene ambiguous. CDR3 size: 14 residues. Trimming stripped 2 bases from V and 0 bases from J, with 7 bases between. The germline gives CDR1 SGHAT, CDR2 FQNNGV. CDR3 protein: CASSLRLNQETQYF. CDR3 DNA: TGTGCCAGCAGCTTACGGCTGAACCAAGAGACCCAGTACTTC.

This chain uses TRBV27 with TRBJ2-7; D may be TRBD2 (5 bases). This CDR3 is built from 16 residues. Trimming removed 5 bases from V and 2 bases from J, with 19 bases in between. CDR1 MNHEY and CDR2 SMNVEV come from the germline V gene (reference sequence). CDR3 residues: CASSPGKKVMPYEQYF. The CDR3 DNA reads TGTGCCAGCAGTCCCGGGAAGAAGGTGATGCCCTACGAGCAGTACTTC.

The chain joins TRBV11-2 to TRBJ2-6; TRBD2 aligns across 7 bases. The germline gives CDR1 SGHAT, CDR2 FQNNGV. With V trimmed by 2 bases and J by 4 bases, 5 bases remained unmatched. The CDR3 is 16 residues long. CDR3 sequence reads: CASSLNRGVGANVLTF. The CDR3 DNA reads TGTGCCAGCAGCTTAAACCGGGGGGTCGGGGCCAACGTCCTGACTTTC.

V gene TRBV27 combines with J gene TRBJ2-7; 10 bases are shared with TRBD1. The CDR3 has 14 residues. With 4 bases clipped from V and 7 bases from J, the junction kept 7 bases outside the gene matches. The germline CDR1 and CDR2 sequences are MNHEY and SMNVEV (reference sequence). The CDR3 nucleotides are TGTGCCAGCAGTTCCCGACAGGGGGCTGGAGAGCAGTACGTC. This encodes CASSSRQGAGEQYV.

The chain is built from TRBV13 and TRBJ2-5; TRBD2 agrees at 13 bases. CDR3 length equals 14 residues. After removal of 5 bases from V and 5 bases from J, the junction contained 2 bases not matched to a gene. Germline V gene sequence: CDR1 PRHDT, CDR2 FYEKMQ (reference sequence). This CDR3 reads CASSTSGGAETQYF. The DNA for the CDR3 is TGTGCCAGCAGCACTAGCGGGGGGGCTGAGACCCAGTACTTC.